Presented here are 2 T cell receptor beta chains from one specimen sequenced in a study of early T cells in non-severe SARS-CoV-2 infection. TCRdb re-analysed the 5' RACE reads in MiXCR, keeping a single row per CDR3 protein. Of some 66,000 distinct CDR3 sequences in the sample, approximately 8.3% were seen once. The sequencing input was whole blood. The origin of the receptors is an adult who was a healthcare worker with PCR-confirmed SARS-CoV-2 infection or an uninfected control (not recorded which).

Only a few counts were recorded for this clonotype. This rearrangement joins TRBV7-8 to TRBJ2-7, with 8 positions matching TRBD2. Germline CDR1 SGHVS, CDR2 FQNEAQ. Germline trimming cut 8 bases from V and 2 bases from J; bases unmatched to any gene: 8. The CDR3 loop spans 14 amino acids. For the CDR3, the DNA is TGTGCCAGCCGCCGGCGGGGGGTCACCTACGAGCAGTACTTC. Translating gives CASRRRGVTYEQYF.

This clonotype was seen more than once but under ten times. This CDR3 reads CASSQGRGQNSPLHF. The CDR3 region has the DNA TGTGCCAGCTCACAAGGGCGAGGTCAGAATTCACCCCTCCACTTT. V gene TRBV18 combines with J gene TRBJ1-6; the D is unclear. From germline, CDR1 is KGHSH and CDR2 LQKENI. The CDR3 sequence is 15 residues long. V was clipped by 4 bases and J by 7 bases, with 14 bases between them.